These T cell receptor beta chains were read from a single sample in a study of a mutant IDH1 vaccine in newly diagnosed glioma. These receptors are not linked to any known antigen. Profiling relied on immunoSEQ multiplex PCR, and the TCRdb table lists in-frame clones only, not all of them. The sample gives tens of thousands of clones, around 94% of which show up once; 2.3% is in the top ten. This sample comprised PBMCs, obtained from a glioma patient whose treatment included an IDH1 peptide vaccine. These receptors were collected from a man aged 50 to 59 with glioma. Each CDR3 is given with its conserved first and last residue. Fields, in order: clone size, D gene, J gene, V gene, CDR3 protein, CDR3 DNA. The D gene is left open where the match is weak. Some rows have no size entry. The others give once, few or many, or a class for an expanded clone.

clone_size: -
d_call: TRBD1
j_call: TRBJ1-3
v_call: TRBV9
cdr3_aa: CASSGGGQLGNTIYF
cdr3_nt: TGTGCCAGCAGCGGAGGGGGACAGCTTGGAAACACCATATATTTT

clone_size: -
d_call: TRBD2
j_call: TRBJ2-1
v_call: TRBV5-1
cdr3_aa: CASNPTGTSGGYNEQFF
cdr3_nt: TGCGCCAGCAACCCTACCGGGACTAGCGGGGGTTACAATGAGCAGTTCTTC

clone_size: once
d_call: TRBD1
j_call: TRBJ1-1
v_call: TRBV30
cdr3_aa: CAWSARQGVTEAFF
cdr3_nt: TGTGCCTGGAGCGCCAGACAGGGGGTCACTGAAGCTTTCTTT

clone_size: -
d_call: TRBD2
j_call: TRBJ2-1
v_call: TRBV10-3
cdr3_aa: CAIREAGGEQFF
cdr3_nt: TGTGCCATCAGAGAAGCGGGAGGTGAGCAGTTCTTC

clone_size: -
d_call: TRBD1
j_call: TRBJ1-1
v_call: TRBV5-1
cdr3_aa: CASTTGGAYTEAFF
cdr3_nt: TGCGCCAGCACTACAGGGGGCGCCTACACTGAAGCTTTCTTT

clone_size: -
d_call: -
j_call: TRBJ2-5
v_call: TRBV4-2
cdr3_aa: CASSQRADTPAETQYF
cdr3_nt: TGTGCCAGCAGCCAAAGGGCGGACACCCCGGCGGAGACCCAGTACTTC

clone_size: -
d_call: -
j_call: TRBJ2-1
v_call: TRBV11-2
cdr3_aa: CASSLVGTNSYNEQFF
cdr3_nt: TGTGCCAGCAGCTTAGTAGGGACAAACTCCTACAATGAGCAGTTCTTC

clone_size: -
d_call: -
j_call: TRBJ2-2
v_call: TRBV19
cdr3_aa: CASSTLLRAGELFF
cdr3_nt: TGTGCCAGTAGTACCTTGTTGAGGGCCGGGGAGCTGTTTTTT

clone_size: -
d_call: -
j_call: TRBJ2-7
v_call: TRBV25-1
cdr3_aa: CASSDGGAFSYEQYF
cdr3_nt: TGTGCCAGCTCGGACGGTGGAGCCTTCTCCTACGAGCAGTACTTC

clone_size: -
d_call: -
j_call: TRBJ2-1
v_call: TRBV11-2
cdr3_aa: CASSYRDFSYNEQFF
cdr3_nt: TGTGCCAGCAGCTACAGAGATTTCTCCTACAATGAGCAGTTCTTC

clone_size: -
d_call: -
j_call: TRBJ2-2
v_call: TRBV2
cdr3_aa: CASGDTGELFF
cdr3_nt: TGTGCCAGCGGGGACACCGGGGAGCTGTTTTTT

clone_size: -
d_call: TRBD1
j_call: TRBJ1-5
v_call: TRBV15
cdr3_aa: CATSRDPTGGSNQPQHF
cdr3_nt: TGTGCCACCAGCAGAGACCCCACAGGGGGGAGCAATCAGCCCCAGCATTTT

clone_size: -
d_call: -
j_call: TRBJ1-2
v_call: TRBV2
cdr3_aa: CASSEDRVRAAGYTF
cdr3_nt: TGTGCCAGCAGTGAAGACCGGGTCCGGGCCGCTGGCTACACCTTC

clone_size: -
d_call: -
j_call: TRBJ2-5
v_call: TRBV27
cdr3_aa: CASSRPGETQYF
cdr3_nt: TGTGCCAGCAGTCGACCTGGGGAGACCCAGTACTTC

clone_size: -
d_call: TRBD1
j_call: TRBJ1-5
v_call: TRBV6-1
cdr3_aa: CASSDGQGVQPQHF
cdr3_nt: TGTGCCAGCAGTGATGGACAGGGGGTTCAGCCCCAGCATTTT

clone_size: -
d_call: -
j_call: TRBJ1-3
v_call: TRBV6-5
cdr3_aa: CASSSDRYSGNTIYF
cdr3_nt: TGTGCCAGCAGCTCTGACAGGTACTCTGGAAACACCATATATTTT

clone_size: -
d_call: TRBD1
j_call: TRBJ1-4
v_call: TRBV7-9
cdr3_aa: CASSPSTGDNEKLFF
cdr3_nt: TGTGCCAGCAGCCCATCGACAGGGGATAATGAAAAACTGTTTTTT

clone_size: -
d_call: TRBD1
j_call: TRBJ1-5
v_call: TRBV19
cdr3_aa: CASSLQGQGNQPQHF
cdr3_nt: TGTGCCAGTAGTCTACAAGGACAGGGCAATCAGCCCCAGCATTTT

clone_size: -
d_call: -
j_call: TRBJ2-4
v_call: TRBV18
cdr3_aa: CASSPLGVAKNIQYF
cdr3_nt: TGTGCCAGCTCACCTCTGGGAGTAGCCAAAAACATTCAGTACTTC

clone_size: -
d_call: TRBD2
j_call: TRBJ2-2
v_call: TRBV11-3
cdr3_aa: CASSSGLAGTGELFF
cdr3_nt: TGTGCCAGCAGCTCGGGACTAGCGGGCACCGGGGAGCTGTTTTTT

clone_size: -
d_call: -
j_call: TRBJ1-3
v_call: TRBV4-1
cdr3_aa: CASSQGGGRGNTIYF
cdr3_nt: TGCGCCAGCAGCCAAGGGGGGGGGCGTGGAAACACCATATATTTT

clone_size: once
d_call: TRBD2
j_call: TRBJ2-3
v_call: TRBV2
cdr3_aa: CASKSLAGASTDTQYF
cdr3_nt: TGTGCCAGCAAGTCGCTAGCGGGAGCCAGCACAGATACGCAGTATTTT

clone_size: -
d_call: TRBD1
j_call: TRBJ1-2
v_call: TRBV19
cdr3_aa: CASRTGDYGYTF
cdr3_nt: TGTGCCAGTCGGACAGGCGACTATGGCTACACCTTC

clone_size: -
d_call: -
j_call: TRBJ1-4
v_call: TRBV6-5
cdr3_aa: CASSYSKGGELFF
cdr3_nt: TGTGCCAGCAGTTACTCGAAAGGCGGGGAACTGTTTTTT

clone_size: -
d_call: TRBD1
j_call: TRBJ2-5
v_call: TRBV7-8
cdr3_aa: CASRHLTGKMGETQYF
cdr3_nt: TGTGCCAGCAGACACCTGACAGGGAAAATGGGAGAGACCCAGTACTTC

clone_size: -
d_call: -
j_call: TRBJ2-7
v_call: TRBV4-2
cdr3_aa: CASSRLGTDGSYEQYF
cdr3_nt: TGTGCCAGCAGCCGCCTAGGGACTGACGGTTCCTACGAGCAGTACTTC

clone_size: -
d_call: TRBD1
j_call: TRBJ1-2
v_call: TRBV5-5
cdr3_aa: CASSSTLTGGYGYTF
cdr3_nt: TGTGCCAGCAGCTCTACATTAACAGGGGGGTATGGCTACACCTTC

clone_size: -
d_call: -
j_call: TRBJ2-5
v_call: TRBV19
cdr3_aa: CACRGQEETQYF
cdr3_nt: TGTGCCTGCCGGGGGCAGGAAGAGACCCAGTACTTC

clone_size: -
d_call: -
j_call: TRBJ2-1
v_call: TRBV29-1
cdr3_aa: CSVADQIRVHGAYNEQFF
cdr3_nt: TGCAGCGTAGCGGATCAAATTAGGGTTCATGGGGCCTACAATGAGCAGTTCTTC